Listed here are 31 T cell receptor beta chains from one sample, sequenced in a study of T-cell reconstitution after alpha-beta-depleted transplantation in children. Unique molecular identifiers were used to barcode this TCRbeta library. TCRdb re-derived calls from the PCR reads in MiXCR, one entry per CDR3 protein. The sample includes about 1,000,000 distinct CDR3 sequences, about 29% of them seen just once. The specimen comprised PBMCs, mostly from graft donor cells, sampled 360 days after TCRalphabeta/CD19-depleted stem cell transplant. These receptors were collected from a boy in the first two years of life who had a stem cell transplant for SCID, so the T cells may come from the graft donor.

The sample holds a few counts of this clonotype. The chain has TRBV29-1 and TRBJ2-2, with no clear D. The V gene's germline CDR1 is SQVTM and CDR2 ANQGSEA. The length of the CDR3 is 11 residues. Trimming shortened V by 7 bases and J by 4 bases, and 7 bases separated the two germline ends. CDR3 nucleotides: TGCAGCGGGGGAACCACCGGGGAGCTGTTTTTT. It yields the protein CSGGTTGELFF.

The genes are TRBV20-1 and TRBJ2-3; weak D call: TRBD2 (5 bases). Trimming took 0 bases from V and 2 from J, leaving 12 bases between them. The germline V gene encodes CDR1 DFQATT and CDR2 SNEGSKA (reference sequence). The CDR3 length is 15 residues. Written as DNA, the CDR3 is TGCAGTGCTAGAGATGAGGGCAGTTACACAGATACGCAGTATTTT. Protein product: CSARDEGSYTDTQYF.

CDR3 nucleotide sequence: TGTGCCAGCAGCTTGATGGTTCGTGGTGGCAATGAGCAGTTCTTC. Protein product: CASSLMVRGGNEQFF. This rearrangement joins TRBV5-4 to TRBJ2-1; D is uncertain. The CDR3 loop spans 15 amino acids. Per the germline V gene, CDR1 is SGHNT and CDR2 is YYREEE (reference sequence). V gave up 1 base and J gave up 6 bases, with 14 bases separating them.

This clonotype came up a few times. This rearrangement joins TRBV5-1 to TRBJ2-3; 8 nucleotides line up with TRBD1. The J segment lost 2 bases and the V segment lost 6 bases, leaving 8 bases of the junction unmatched. In germline, CDR1 is SGHRS, CDR2 YFSETQ. The CDR3 runs 15 residues. DNA for the CDR3: TGCGCCAGCACCCTCGGGACAGGATACACAGATACGCAGTATTTT. It specifies CASTLGTGYTDTQYF.

This clonotype was detected only a few times. The gene calls are TRBV7-9 and TRBJ2-5; no definite D call. Trimming shortened V by 4 bases and J by 9 bases, and 15 bases separated the two germline ends. Germline CDR1 reads SEHNR; CDR2 reads FQNEAQ (reference sequence). The CDR3 spans 13 residues. The CDR3 is CASSSVQWSAQYF. DNA for the CDR3: TGTGCCAGCAGCTCCGTCCAGTGGTCAGCCCAGTACTTC.

CDR3 sequence reads: CASSLLREGASLYNEQFF. The CDR3 DNA reads as TGTGCCAGCAGTTTACTGCGAGAGGGGGCTAGCCTGTACAATGAGCAGTTCTTC. The chain links TRBV12-3 or TRBV12-4 to TRBJ2-1, with 7 bases aligning to TRBD1. The CDR3 is made up of 18 amino acids. J lost 4 bases, V lost 2 bases, and 14 bases had no gene match.

This clonotype was picked up a small number of times. The rearrangement uses TRBV9 and TRBJ1-1; 8 positions match TRBD1. V shed 4 bases and J 4 bases; nucleotides not matched to a gene: 9. The CDR3 runs 15 residues. In germline, CDR1 is SGDLS, CDR2 YYNGEE. The CDR3 loop reads CASSPRQGISTEAFF. The CDR3 nucleotides read TGTGCCAGCAGCCCCCGACAGGGGATAAGCACTGAAGCTTTCTTT.

This sequence joins TRBV6-4 and TRBJ1-1; D unclear. The germline CDR1 and CDR2 sequences are MRHNA and SNTAGT. The CDR3 length is 14 residues. Trimming shortened V by 6 bases and J by 3 bases, and 14 bases separated the two germline ends. In DNA, the CDR3 is TGTGCCAGCAGCGACATCTCTGGGGACACTGAAGCTTTCTTT. Its translation: CASSDISGDTEAFF.

CDR3 sequence reads: CASSPRQISNEQYF. CDR3 in DNA: TGTGCCAGCAGCCCCAGACAGATTTCCAACGAGCAGTACTTC. V is TRBV27 and J is TRBJ2-7; D may be TRBD1 (5 bases). The germline V and J ends were trimmed by 6 bases and 5 bases, with 17 bases remaining between them. The CDR3 length is 14 residues. Germline V CDR1 and CDR2: MNHEY, SMNVEV (reference sequence).

The J gene is TRBJ2-5, the V gene TRBV18, with TRBD1 identical over 9 bases. Trimming cost V 8 bases and J 5 bases; bases outside gene matches: 12. Germline V CDR1 and CDR2: KGHSH, LQKENI. The CDR3 is 15 residues long. The CDR3 coding sequence is TGTGCCAGCGCGTTGTGGACAGGGGTTGATGAGACCCAGTACTTC. This sequence encodes CASALWTGVDETQYF.

This clonotype was seen only a few times. The gene calls are TRBV29-1 and TRBJ2-7; D may match TRBD1 or TRBD2 (6 bases each). The CDR3 loop spans 15 amino acids. V was trimmed by 3 bases and J by 4 bases, leaving 19 bases between them. Germline assignment: CDR1 SQVTM and CDR2 ANQGSEA. CDR3 in amino acids: CSVDVTGAGGYEQYF. As DNA, the CDR3 is TGCAGCGTTGATGTCACGGGGGCTGGTGGATACGAGCAGTACTTC.

With respect to this clonotype: This may be a read error, as it is one base from a much larger clone. J is TRBJ2-7 and V is TRBV6-5; D ambiguous. CDR1 and CDR2 from the germline V gene are MNHEY and SVGAGI. This CDR3 spans 13 amino acids. The CDR3 region is CANSYSRTYEQYF. The CDR3 DNA follows: TGTGCCAACAGTTACTCCAGGACCTACGAGCAGTACTTC.

This clonotype was detected a few times. The genes are TRBV12-3 or TRBV12-4 and TRBJ1-1; 8 positions agree with TRBD1. The CDR3 is made up of 15 amino acids. V was clipped by 5 bases and J by 3 bases; unmatched bases: 8. In nucleotides, the CDR3 is TGTGCCAGCAGTCCTTATCAGGGGGCGGACACTGAAGCTTTCTTT. Protein: CASSPYQGADTEAFF.

This clonotype was seen only a few times. This chain joins TRBV20-1 and TRBJ1-5, with TRBD1 as a possible D gene (5 bases). Germline lookup yields CDR1 DFQATT and CDR2 SNEGSKA (reference sequence). The CDR3 consists of 15 residues. Between the trimmed V and J ends, which lost 8 bases and 2 bases, there was a span of 19 bases. DNA of the CDR3: TGCAGTCCCAGATTGTGGGGACCGGGCAATCAGCCCCAGCATTTT. Translating gives CSPRLWGPGNQPQHF.

This rearrangement joins TRBV7-7 to TRBJ2-5; unclear D gene. CDR1 is SSHAT, CDR2 FNYEAQ, per germline (reference sequence). The CDR3 has 15 amino acids. V was shortened by 5 bases and J by 0 bases, with 13 bases between the two germline ends. The CDR3 loop is CASSPRPMYQETQYF. The CDR3 nucleotides read TGTGCCAGCAGCCCCCGACCTATGTACCAAGAGACCCAGTACTTC.

This chain links TRBV12-3 or TRBV12-4 with TRBJ2-1, with 10 nucleotides matching TRBD2. The CDR3 has 16 residues. Trimming at V came to 7 bases and at J to 2 bases, leaving 8 bases not matched to a gene. The CDR3 region has the DNA TGTGCCAGCACCGGACCGGGACTAGCGCCCTACAATGAGCAGTTCTTC. It specifies CASTGPGLAPYNEQFF.

The V call is TRBV24-1, the J call TRBJ2-2; 8 bases match TRBD2. Germline assignment: CDR1 KGHDR and CDR2 SFDVKD. With 4 bases clipped from V and 4 bases from J, the junction kept 4 bases outside the gene matches. This CDR3 has 15 residues. This chain's CDR3 is CATSDPGGATGELFF. The CDR3 DNA reads as TGTGCCACCAGTGACCCGGGGGGGGCCACCGGGGAGCTGTTTTTT.

V and J are TRBV28 and TRBJ2-5; D ambiguous. Trimming removed 7 bases from V and 7 bases from J, with 19 bases in between. CDR1 is MDHEN and CDR2 is SYDVKM in the germline V gene. This CDR3 has 14 amino acids. The CDR3 loop reads CASKSSRLKGTQYF. The CDR3, as DNA: TGTGCCAGCAAGTCGTCCAGGCTCAAAGGGACCCAGTACTTC.

V and J are TRBV15 and TRBJ2-2, with D perhaps TRBD1 (6 bases). The CDR3 totals 15 residues. Germline assignment: CDR1 LNHNV and CDR2 YYDKDF (reference sequence). The V end was cut by 0 bases, the J end by 8 bases, with 13 bases between. This chain's CDR3 is CATSREGWTAGELFF. The CDR3 coding sequence is TGTGCCACCAGCAGAGAGGGTTGGACAGCGGGGGAGCTGTTTTTT.

The chain links TRBV12-3 or TRBV12-4 to TRBJ2-7; 8 bases match TRBD1. The ends lost 2 bases at V and 0 bases at J; junction bases unmatched: 6. The CDR3 length is 16 residues. In DNA, the CDR3 is TGTGCCAGCAGTTTACGCGGGACAGGAAGCTCCTACGAGCAGTACTTC. Protein product: CASSLRGTGSSYEQYF.

The chain is built from TRBV7-6 and TRBJ1-2, with D hard to call. The CDR3 consists of 14 residues. Trimming took off 5 bases at V and 8 bases at J, with 18 bases between the two ends. Germline V gene data show CDR1 as SGHVS and CDR2 as FNYEAQ. The CDR3 reads CASSLRGGVGGYTF. The CDR3 coding sequence is TGTGCCAGCAGCCTTAGAGGTGGGGTTGGAGGCTACACCTTC.

The chain combines TRBV10-3 with TRBJ1-4; a possible D gene is TRBD1 (5 bases). Germline lookup yields CDR1 ENHRY and CDR2 SYGVKD. This CDR3 is 13 amino acids long. The V gene lost 0 bases and the J gene lost 9 bases, with 8 bases spanning the gap. This CDR3 reads CAISESTGQKLFF. The CDR3, as DNA: TGTGCCATCAGTGAGTCAACGGGACAAAAACTGTTTTTT.

This chain joins TRBV7-9 and TRBJ2-5, with 8 nucleotides matching TRBD1. The CDR3 contains 16 residues. Trimming removed 5 bases from V and 4 bases from J; junction bases left unmatched: 12. CDR1 is SEHNR and CDR2 is FQNEAQ in the germline V gene (reference sequence). The CDR3 sequence: CASSHPEQGVGETQYF. In DNA, the CDR3 is TGTGCCAGCAGCCACCCCGAACAGGGGGTGGGAGAGACCCAGTACTTC.

This clonotype was detected a few times. This rearrangement joins TRBV3-1 to TRBJ2-1; a possible D gene is TRBD2 (7 bases). Germline V CDR1 and CDR2: LGHDT, YNNKEL (reference sequence). V lost 0 bases, J lost 7 bases, and 13 bases lay in between. The CDR3 is 15 amino acids. CDR3 sequence reads: CASSQDGGPANEQFF. Here the CDR3 DNA reads TGTGCCAGCAGCCAAGACGGGGGGCCGGCGAATGAGCAGTTCTTC.

The genes are TRBV4-1 and TRBJ2-2; the D gene is possibly TRBD2 (7 bases). The germline V gene has CDR1 MGHRA and CDR2 YSYEKL. CDR3 length: 17 residues. V lost 5 bases and J 2 bases, leaving 18 bases between the germline ends. Written as DNA, the CDR3 is TGCGCCAGCAGCTTACGCTCGGCGGGGGCAAACACCGGGGAGCTGTTTTTT. Protein sequence: CASSLRSAGANTGELFF.

The V gene is TRBV10-3, the J gene TRBJ2-1, with TRBD2 matching over 15 bases. CDR3 size: 19 residues. Trimming cost V 6 bases and J 5 bases; bases outside gene matches: 14. Germline assignment: CDR1 ENHRY and CDR2 SYGVKD. CDR3 protein: CAISPGLAGGPGVHNEQFF. The CDR3 coding sequence is TGTGCCATCAGCCCCGGACTAGCGGGGGGGCCCGGTGTCCACAATGAGCAGTTCTTC.

Many counts were recorded for this clonotype. This chain joins TRBV28 and TRBJ2-7; 10 positions match TRBD1. Unmatched junction bases numbered 7, after V lost 5 bases and J lost 3 bases. Per germline, CDR1 MDHEN and CDR2 SYDVKM. This CDR3 comprises 15 residues. Here the CDR3 reads CASSPSTGGSYEQYF. CDR3 in DNA: TGTGCCAGCAGTCCATCGACAGGGGGCAGCTACGAGCAGTACTTC.

This chain uses TRBV7-9 with TRBJ1-1, with D unclear. The germline gives CDR1 SEHNR, CDR2 FQNEAQ (reference sequence). The CDR3 has 13 amino acids. V was clipped by 5 bases and J by 6 bases, with 13 bases between them. In DNA, the CDR3 is TGTGCCAGCAGCCTAGATGGGTCCCCTGAAGCTTTCTTT. Residues: CASSLDGSPEAFF. The whole variable domain, remainder taken from reference TRBV7-9 and TRBJ1-1, is DTGVSQNPRHKITKRGQNVTFRCDPISEHNRLYWYRQTLGQGPEFLTYFQNEAQLEKSRLLSDRFSAERPKGSFSTLEIQRTEQGDSAMYLCASSLDGSPEAFFGQGTRLTVV.

This clonotype was observed a few times. CDR3 sequence: CASSLVPRGGNNEQFF. The CDR3 region has the DNA TGTGCCAGCAGCTTAGTTCCGCGGGGGGGAAACAATGAGCAGTTCTTC. This chain connects TRBV7-2 to TRBJ2-1, with 9 nucleotides matching TRBD2. Per the germline V gene, CDR1 is SGHTA and CDR2 is FQGNSA. The CDR3 consists of 16 residues. V was clipped by 1 base and J by 5 bases; unmatched bases: 6.

The chain employs TRBV28 and TRBJ1-6; TRBD1 is a possible D gene (6 bases). The V end was cut by 4 bases, the J end by 7 bases, with 11 bases between. The CDR3 spans 14 residues. Germline-derived CDR1 and CDR2 are MDHEN and SYDVKM. The CDR3 sequence is CASSWYRANSPLHF. For the CDR3, the DNA is TGTGCCAGCAGTTGGTACAGGGCGAATTCACCCCTCCACTTT.

J is TRBJ2-1 and V is TRBV14; D is undetermined. The CDR3 extends over 13 amino acids. The V and J ends lost 0 bases and 3 bases respectively, with 3 bases between them. The germline CDR1 and CDR2 sequences are SGHDN and FVKESK. CDR3 sequence: CASSQDYYNEQFF. Written as DNA, the CDR3 is TGTGCCAGCAGCCAAGACTACTACAATGAGCAGTTCTTC.